Below, 11 T cell receptor beta chains from the same sample are listed, as sequenced in a study of beta chain features in type 1 diabetes. Findings and caveats of the study: TCRB CDR3 length was moderately but significantly reduced in all four CD4+ subsets of Type 1 diabetes patients.

As every portion of the isolated RNA was reverse transcribed, the sequencing read expressed TCRB transcripts. Clones were read by immunoSEQ multiplex PCR, and TCRdb kept only the in-frame ones, dropping some. The sample contains about 400,000 clones, over 10% of which appear only once. Their recognized antigens are unknown. Sequencing used naive CD4+ T cells from blood. Receptors were obtained from a young woman with type 1 diabetes.

The V and J genes are TRBV9 and TRBJ2-1; TRBD1 matches at 8 bases. CDR1 is SGDLS and CDR2 is YYNGEE in the germline V gene. Germline trimming cut 2 bases from V and 6 bases from J; bases unmatched to any gene: 4. CDR3 length: 14 amino acids. The CDR3 sequence: CASSVRDRGNEQFF. In nucleotides, the CDR3 is TGTGCCAGCAGCGTCCGCGACAGGGGCAATGAGCAGTTCTTC.

The chain joins TRBV2 to TRBJ1-5; a possible D gene is TRBD1 (6 bases). The ends were cut back, 6 bases at V and 4 bases at J, with 16 bases in the middle. Germline V lookup: CDR1 SNHLY, CDR2 FYNNEI. This CDR3 is 15 amino acids long. CDR3 sequence reads: CASRPRQAENQPQHF. The CDR3 nucleotides read TGTGCCAGCAGGCCTAGACAGGCTGAGAATCAGCCCCAGCATTTT.

The chain couples TRBV21-1 to TRBJ1-2. TRBV21-1 constitutes a pseudogene. The CDR3 extends over 14 amino acids. CDR3 amino acids: CASSKGEAGYGYTF. Written as DNA, the CDR3 is TGTGCCAGCAGCAAAGGGGAGGCGGGCTATGGCTACACCTTC.

This clone was seen only a few times. The chain combines TRBV5-1 with TRBJ2-6; D ambiguous. This CDR3 spans 16 amino acids. Germline CDR1 is SGHRS and CDR2 is YFSETQ. V dropped 0 bases and J dropped 0 bases, with 7 bases sitting between them. The CDR3, as DNA: TGCGCCAGCAGCTTGGAAGCCCCCTCTGGGGCCAACGTCCTGACTTTC. The encoded protein is CASSLEAPSGANVLTF.

The rearrangement uses TRBV5-4 and TRBJ2-7, with TRBD1 as a possible D gene (7 bases). Germline values: CDR1 SGHNT, CDR2 YYREEE (reference sequence). V shed 4 bases and J shed 3 bases, with 14 bases lying between them. This CDR3 has 14 residues. The CDR3 DNA sequence: TGTGCCAGCAGCCAGGGGGACTTATACTACGAGCAGTACTTC. This sequence encodes CASSQGDLYYEQYF.

This chain links TRBV7-2 with TRBJ1-1; no clear D gene. Per germline, CDR1 SGHTA and CDR2 FQGNSA. Trimming removed 6 bases from V and 0 bases from J, with 8 bases in between. The CDR3 length is 13 residues. CDR3 DNA sequence: TGTGCCAGCAGTCCAACAGTGAACACTGAAGCTTTCTTT. Residues: CASSPTVNTEAFF.

A few counts support this clone. The CDR3: CASSLRPGVGNTGELFF. CDR3 coding DNA: TGTGCCAGCAGCTTGAGACCAGGGGTGGGTAACACCGGGGAGCTGTTTTTT. The chain combines TRBV7-9 with TRBJ2-2; D perhaps matches TRBD1 (6 bases). Trimming pared 3 bases from V and 2 bases from J, leaving 16 bases between. The CDR3 runs to 17 residues. Germline assignment: CDR1 SEHNR and CDR2 FQNEAQ (reference sequence).

There are a few counts of this clone. The gene calls are TRBV4-3 and TRBJ1-6; D possibly corresponds to TRBD1 (6 bases). Trimming left V 1 base short and J 8 bases short, with 21 bases between. Per the germline V gene, CDR1 is LGHNA and CDR2 is YSLEER. The CDR3 length is 18 residues. For the CDR3, the DNA is TGCGCCAGCAGCCAAGTCGCAGTCTGGGGGCGGAAGGATTCACCCCTCCACTTT. Protein sequence: CASSQVAVWGRKDSPLHF.

The chain combines TRBV7-9 with TRBJ2-1; 12 nucleotides line up with TRBD2. CDR1 is SEHNR, CDR2 FQNEAQ, per germline (reference sequence). This CDR3 has 15 residues. The ends lost 8 bases at V and 9 bases at J; junction bases unmatched: 11. CDR3 in DNA: TGTGCCAGCCGTGCGGCTAGCGGGAGGGCACGTGAGCAGTTCTTC. It is translated as CASRAASGRAREQFF.

This chain joins TRBV6-4 and TRBJ2-1; TRBD1 aligns across 7 bases. The trim removed 2 bases at V and 7 bases at J, leaving 8 bases unmatched. From germline, CDR1 is MRHNA and CDR2 SNTAGT. The CDR3 runs 15 residues. The CDR3 region is CASSDGRQGRNEQFF. The CDR3 DNA reads as TGTGCCAGCAGTGACGGGAGACAGGGCAGAAATGAGCAGTTCTTC.

The J gene is TRBJ2-3, the V gene TRBV5-1, with D perhaps matching TRBD2 (6 bases). Germline CDR1 is SGHRS and CDR2 is YFSETQ. The CDR3 totals 17 residues. The V end was cut by 4 bases, the J end by 2 bases, with 20 bases between. CDR3 bases: TGCGCCAGCAGCCCAAGAGTTAGCGGAGGGACCACAGATACGCAGTATTTT. It is translated as CASSPRVSGGTTDTQYF. The full variable domain, its missing parts supplied by reference TRBV5-1 and TRBJ2-3, is KAGVTQTPRYLIKTRGQQVTLSCSPISGHRSVSWYQQTPGQGLQFLFEYFSETQRNKGNFPGRFSGRQFSNSRSEMNVSTLELGDSALYLCASSPRVSGGTTDTQYFGPGTRLTVL.